Each of the 8 T cell receptor beta chains below was sequenced from the same sample in a study of CXCR3-negative and CXCR3-positive naive CD8 T cells. 5' RACE that incorporated UMI labels was used to prepare the TRB cDNA libraries. TCRdb re-called the 5' RACE reads and shows each CDR3 protein once, DNA omitted. The sample has some 130,000 distinct CDR3 sequences. The specimen was naive CXCR3- CD8+ T cells from blood. The subset is: CD45RO-CCR7+CD27+CD95- naive CD8+ T cells lacking CXCR3 (TNR3-). The receptors were sampled from a human donor in good health. Some clones in this sample may be carry-over from other donors' samples.

The chain uses TRBV20-1 and TRBJ2-7; TCRdb indicates TRBD2, and absent DNA this call remains unverified. The CDR3 contains 16 residues. Germline V gives CDR1 DFQATT, CDR2 SNEGSKA (reference sequence). The CDR3 sequence: CSASNPSGGASYEQYF.

V and J are TRBV12-3 or TRBV12-4 and TRBJ2-7; TCRdb's D call, TRBD1, is unchecked because there is no DNA. CDR3 length: 12 residues. CDR3 residues: CASSVTGNEQYF.

This rearrangement joins TRBV11-2 to TRBJ2-5; TCRdb's D call of TRBD1 is untestable without DNA. Germline loops: CDR1 SGHAT, CDR2 FQNNGV. The CDR3 loop spans 16 amino acids. This CDR3 is CASSLDWDRERETQYF.

The rearrangement uses TRBV6-5 and TRBJ1-2; the D call from TCRdb, TRBD1, cannot be confirmed without DNA. From germline, CDR1 is MNHEY and CDR2 SVGAGI. The CDR3 is made up of 13 amino acids. This chain's CDR3 is CASSQDREDGYTF.

The V gene is TRBV7-6, the J gene TRBJ2-1; the TRBD2 assignment by TCRdb is unverifiable without DNA. CDR1 is SGHVS and CDR2 is FNYEAQ in the germline V gene. The CDR3 is 13 amino acids. The CDR3 sequence: CASSLLAGYEQFF. Together with reference TRBV7-6 and TRBJ2-1, the CDR3 gives the full variable domain: GAGVSQSPRYKVTKRGQDVALRCDPISGHVSLYWYRQALGQGPEFLTYFNYEAQQDKSGLPNDRFSAERPEGSISTLTIQRTEQRDSAMYRCASSLLAGYEQFFGPGTRLTVL.

The chain couples TRBV7-9 to TRBJ1-1; TCRdb's D call, TRBD1, is unchecked because there is no DNA. Germline lookup yields CDR1 SEHNR and CDR2 FQNEAQ (reference sequence). This CDR3 contains 13 residues. This CDR3 is CASSLVREPEAFF. Full variable domain (remainder filled in from reference TRBV7-9 and TRBJ1-1): DTGVSQNPRHKITKRGQNVTFRCDPISEHNRLYWYRQTLGQGPEFLTYFQNEAQLEKSRLLSDRFSAERPKGSFSTLEIQRTEQGDSAMYLCASSLVREPEAFFGQGTRLTVV.

This sequence joins TRBV12-3 or TRBV12-4 and TRBJ1-1. CDR3 length equals 12 residues. The CDR3 here is CASSYLNTEAFF.

This chain connects TRBV29-1 to TRBJ1-1; TCRdb's D call, TRBD1, is unchecked because there is no DNA. Germline V gives CDR1 SQVTM, CDR2 ANQGSEA. The CDR3 is made up of 14 amino acids. The CDR3 protein is CSVEGQALDAEAFF.